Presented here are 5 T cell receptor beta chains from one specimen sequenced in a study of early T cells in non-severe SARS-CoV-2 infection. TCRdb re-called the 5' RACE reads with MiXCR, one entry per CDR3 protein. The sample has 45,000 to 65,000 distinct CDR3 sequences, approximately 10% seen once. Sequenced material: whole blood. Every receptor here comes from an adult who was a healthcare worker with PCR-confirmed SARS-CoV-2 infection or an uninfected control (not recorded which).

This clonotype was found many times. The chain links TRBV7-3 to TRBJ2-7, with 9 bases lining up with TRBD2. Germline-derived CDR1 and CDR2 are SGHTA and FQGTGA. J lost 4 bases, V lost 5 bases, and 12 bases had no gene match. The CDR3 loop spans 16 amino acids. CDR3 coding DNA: TGTGCCAGCAGCCCTTCAGCGGTAGCGGGAGCATACGAGCAGTACTTC. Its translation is CASSPSAVAGAYEQYF.

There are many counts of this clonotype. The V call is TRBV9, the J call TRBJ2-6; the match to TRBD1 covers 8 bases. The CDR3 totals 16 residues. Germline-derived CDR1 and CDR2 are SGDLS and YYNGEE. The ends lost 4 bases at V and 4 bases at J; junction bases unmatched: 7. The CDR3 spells CASSPRQGSGANVLTF. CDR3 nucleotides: TGTGCCAGCAGCCCCCGACAGGGGTCAGGGGCCAACGTCCTGACTTTC.

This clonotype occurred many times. The CDR3 DNA sequence: TGTGCCAGCAGTGGACTGCCGGCCTCTGGAAACACCATATATTTT. Protein sequence: CASSGLPASGNTIYF. The J gene is TRBJ1-3, the V gene TRBV6-2 or TRBV6-3; D gene unclear. Per the germline V gene, CDR1 is MNHEY and CDR2 is SVGEGT. The CDR3 is 15 amino acids. V lost 5 bases and J 0 bases, leaving 11 bases between the germline ends.

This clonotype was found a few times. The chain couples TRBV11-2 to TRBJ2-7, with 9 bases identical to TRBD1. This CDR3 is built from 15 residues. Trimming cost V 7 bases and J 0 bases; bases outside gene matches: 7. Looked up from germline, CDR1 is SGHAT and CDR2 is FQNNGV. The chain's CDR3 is CASKIGQGLSYEQYF. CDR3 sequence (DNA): TGTGCCAGCAAAATTGGACAGGGGCTCTCCTACGAGCAGTACTTC.

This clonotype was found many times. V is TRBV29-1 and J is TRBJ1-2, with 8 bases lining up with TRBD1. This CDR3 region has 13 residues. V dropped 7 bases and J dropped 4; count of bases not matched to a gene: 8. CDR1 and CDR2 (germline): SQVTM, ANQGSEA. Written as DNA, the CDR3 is TGCAGCGCTTTCCGGGACAGGCCCTATGGCTACACCTTC. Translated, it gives CSAFRDRPYGYTF.